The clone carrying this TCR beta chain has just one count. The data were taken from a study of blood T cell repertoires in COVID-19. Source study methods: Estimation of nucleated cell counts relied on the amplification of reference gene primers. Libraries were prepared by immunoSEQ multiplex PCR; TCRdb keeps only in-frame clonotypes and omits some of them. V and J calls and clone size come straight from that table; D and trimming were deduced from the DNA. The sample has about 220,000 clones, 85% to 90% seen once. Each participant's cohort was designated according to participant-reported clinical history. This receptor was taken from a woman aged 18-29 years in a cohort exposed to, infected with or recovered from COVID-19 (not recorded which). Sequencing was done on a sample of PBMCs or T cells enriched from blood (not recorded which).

The CDR3 is CASSQDRGVQPQHF. DNA of the CDR3: TGTGCCAGTAGCCAAGACAGGGGAGTTCAGCCCCAGCATTTT. The chain carries TRBV19 and TRBJ1-5, with 8 positions matching TRBD1. This CDR3 spans 14 amino acids. Per germline, CDR1 LNHDA and CDR2 SQIVND (reference sequence). J gave up 6 bases and V 6 bases, and 7 bases lay outside the gene matches.